This entry lists 10 T cell receptor beta chains sequenced from one sample in a study of T cell responses to AZD1222 COVID-19 vaccine. Clones were read by immunoSEQ multiplex PCR, and TCRdb kept only the in-frame ones, dropping some. The data contain under 150,000 clones, 85% of them singletons. The sample consisted of peripheral blood, taken 28 days after the second dose of the MenACWY control vaccine. These TCRs come from an adult who received the MenACWY meningococcal vaccine as a control.

The V and J genes are TRBV4-2 and TRBJ1-2, with D perhaps TRBD1 (5 bases). V gave up 4 bases and J gave up 2 bases, with 11 bases separating them. Germline CDR1 and CDR2: LGHNA and YNFKEQ. The CDR3 extends over 14 amino acids. The DNA of the CDR3 is TGTGCCAGCAGCCGGGACTTCTCAAACTATGGCTACACCTTC. Residues: CASSRDFSNYGYTF.

This clone was seen just once. The genes are TRBV6-6 and TRBJ1-2; 9 nucleotides agree with TRBD1. In germline, CDR1 is MNHNY, CDR2 SVGAGI (reference sequence). The V segment lost 8 bases and the J segment 5 bases; nucleotides outside the gene matches: 6. This CDR3 region has 13 residues. CDR3: CASFPGTGYGYTF. The CDR3 DNA reads TGTGCCAGCTTCCCGGGGACAGGGTATGGCTACACCTTC.

V is TRBV27 and J is TRBJ1-4; D not certain. Trimming left V 8 bases short and J 7 bases short, with 14 bases between. The germline V gene encodes CDR1 MNHEY and CDR2 SMNVEV (reference sequence). This CDR3 is built from 13 residues. CDR3 nucleotide sequence: TGTGCCAGCGGAGGGTGGCTGGGTGAAAAACTGTTTTTT. Its translation: CASGGWLGEKLFF. The complete variable domain, with remaining parts taken from reference TRBV27 and TRBJ1-4, reads EAQVTQNPRYLITVTGKKLTVTCSQNMNHEYMSWYRQDPGLGLRQIYYSMNVEVTDKGDVPEGYKVSRKEKRNFPLILESPSPNQTSLYFCASGGWLGEKLFFGSGTQLSVL.

This sequence joins TRBV12-5 and TRBJ2-7; D is undetermined. The CDR3 is 9 amino acids. Germline loops: CDR1 LGHNT, CDR2 FRNRAP. The CDR3 DNA sequence: TGTGAGCCCCTCCTCGAGCAGTACTTC. Translated, it gives CEPLLEQYF. The entire variable domain, with the rest obtained from reference TRBV12-5 and TRBJ2-7, is as follows: DARVTQTPRHKVTEMGQEVTMRCQPILGHNTVFWYRQTMMQGLELLAYFRNRAPLDDSGMPKDRFSAEMPDATLATLKIQPSEPRDSAVYFCEPLLEQYFGPGTRLTVT.

The J gene is TRBJ1-2, the V gene TRBV11-2; possibly TRBD1 for D (5 bases). Trimming stripped 1 base from V and 1 base from J, with 7 bases between. CDR1 is SGHAT, CDR2 FQNNGV, per germline. This CDR3 has 14 amino acids. CDR3 bases: TGTGCCAGCAGCTTAGGAGGGGTTAACTATGGCTACACCTTC. It translates to CASSLGGVNYGYTF.

The chain uses TRBV4-1 and TRBJ1-1; D not resolved. CDR1 MGHRA and CDR2 YSYEKL come from the germline V gene. The CDR3 runs to 13 residues. The germline V and J ends were trimmed by 3 bases and 2 bases, with 7 bases remaining between them. As DNA, the CDR3 is TGCGCCAGCAGCCAGGGTTCCAACACTGAAGCTTTCTTT. Translating gives CASSQGSNTEAFF.

The chain links TRBV10-1 to TRBJ2-1, with TRBD1 matching over 7 bases. The germline CDR1 and CDR2 sequences are WNHNN and SYGVQD (reference sequence). Trimming took 5 bases from V and 12 from J; bases not matched to a gene: 10. The CDR3 loop spans 13 amino acids. CDR3 in amino acids: CASSPGRQGRQFF. The CDR3 coding sequence is TGCGCCAGCAGTCCGGGGCGACAGGGAAGGCAGTTCTTC.

In its sample, this clone was seen once. The CDR3 DNA reads TGTGCCAGCACCCCCGGACGCAATTCACCCCTCCACTTT. The encoded protein is CASTPGRNSPLHF. The genes are TRBV5-4 and TRBJ1-6; D call uncertain. Trimming took 6 bases from V and 7 from J, leaving 11 bases between them. CDR3 length equals 13 residues. The germline CDR1 and CDR2 sequences are SGHNT and YYREEE (reference sequence).

This clone has just one count. This chain connects TRBV4-1 to TRBJ1-4; 9 bases line up with TRBD1. The CDR3 runs to 19 residues. CDR1 is MGHRA, CDR2 YSYEKL, per germline. V gave up 1 base and J gave up 6 bases; unmatched junction bases: 15. The DNA of the CDR3 is TGCGCCAGCAGCCAAGGACATGGGACAGGGAGGGTGTATGATGAAAAACTGTTTTTT. Its translation is CASSQGHGTGRVYDEKLFF.

The chain is built from TRBV7-2 and TRBJ1-1, with TRBD1 as a possible D gene (6 bases). Per the germline V gene, CDR1 is SGHTA and CDR2 is FQGNSA. V lost 1 base and J 7 bases, leaving 13 bases between the germline ends. The CDR3 covers 14 residues. CDR3 amino acids: CASSLVGGRVEAFF. The CDR3, as DNA: TGTGCCAGCAGCTTAGTAGGGGGGCGCGTTGAAGCTTTCTTT.